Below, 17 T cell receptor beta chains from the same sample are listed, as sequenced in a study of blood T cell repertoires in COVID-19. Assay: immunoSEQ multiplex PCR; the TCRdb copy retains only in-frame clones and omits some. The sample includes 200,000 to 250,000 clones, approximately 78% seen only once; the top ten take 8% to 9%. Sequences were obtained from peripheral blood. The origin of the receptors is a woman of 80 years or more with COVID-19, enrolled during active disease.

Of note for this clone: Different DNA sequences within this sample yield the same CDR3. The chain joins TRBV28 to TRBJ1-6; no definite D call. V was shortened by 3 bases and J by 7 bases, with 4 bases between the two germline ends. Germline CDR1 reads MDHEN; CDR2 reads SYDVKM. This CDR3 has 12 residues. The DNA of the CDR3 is TGTGCCAGCAGTTTCAGGAATTCACCCCTCCACTTT. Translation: CASSFRNSPLHF.

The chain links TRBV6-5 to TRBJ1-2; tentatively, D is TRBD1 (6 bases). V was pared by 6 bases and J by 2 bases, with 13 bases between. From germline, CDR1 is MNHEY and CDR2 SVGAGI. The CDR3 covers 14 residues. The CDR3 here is CASRPGQPNYGYTF. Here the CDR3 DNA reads TGTGCCAGCAGGCCGGGACAACCCAACTATGGCTACACCTTC.

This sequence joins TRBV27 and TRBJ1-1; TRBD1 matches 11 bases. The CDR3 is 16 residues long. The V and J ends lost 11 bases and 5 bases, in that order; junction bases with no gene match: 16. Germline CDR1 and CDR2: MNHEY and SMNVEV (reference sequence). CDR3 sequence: CAFGSGQGAWYTEAFF. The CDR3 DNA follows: TGTGCCTTCGGGAGCGGACAGGGGGCTTGGTATACTGAAGCTTTCTTT.

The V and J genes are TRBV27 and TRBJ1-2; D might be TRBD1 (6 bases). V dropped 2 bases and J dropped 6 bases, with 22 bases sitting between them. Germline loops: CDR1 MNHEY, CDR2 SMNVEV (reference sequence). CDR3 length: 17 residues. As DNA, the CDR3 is TGTGCCAGCAGTTTAAGTCGGGGGCGGGGGATTGTAGATGGCTACACCTTC. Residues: CASSLSRGRGIVDGYTF.

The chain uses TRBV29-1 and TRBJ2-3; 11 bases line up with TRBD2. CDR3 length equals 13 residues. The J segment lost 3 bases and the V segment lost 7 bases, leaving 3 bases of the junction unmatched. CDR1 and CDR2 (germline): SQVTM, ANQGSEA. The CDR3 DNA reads TGCAGCGGTAGCGGGGGGGCGACAGATACGCAGTATTTT. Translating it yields CSGSGGATDTQYF.

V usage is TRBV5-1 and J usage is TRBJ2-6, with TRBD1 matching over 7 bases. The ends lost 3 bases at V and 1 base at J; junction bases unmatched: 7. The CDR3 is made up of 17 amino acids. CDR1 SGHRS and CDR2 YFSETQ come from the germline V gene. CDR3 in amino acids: CASSSPGQSSGANVLTF. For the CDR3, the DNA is TGCGCCAGCAGCTCCCCGGGACAGTCTTCTGGGGCCAACGTCCTGACTTTC.

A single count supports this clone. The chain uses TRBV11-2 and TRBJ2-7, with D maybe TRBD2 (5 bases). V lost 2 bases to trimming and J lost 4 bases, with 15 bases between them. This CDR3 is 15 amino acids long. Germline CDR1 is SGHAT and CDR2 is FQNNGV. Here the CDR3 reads CASSLSQVRGYEQYF. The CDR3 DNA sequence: TGTGCCAGCAGCTTAAGCCAGGTTAGAGGGTACGAGCAGTACTTC. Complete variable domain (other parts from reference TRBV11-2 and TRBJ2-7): EAGVAQSPRYKIIEKRQSVAFWCNPISGHATLYWYQQILGQGPKLLIQFQNNGVVDDSQLPKDRFSAERLKGVDSTLKIQPAKLEDSAVYLCASSLSQVRGYEQYFGPGTRLTVT.

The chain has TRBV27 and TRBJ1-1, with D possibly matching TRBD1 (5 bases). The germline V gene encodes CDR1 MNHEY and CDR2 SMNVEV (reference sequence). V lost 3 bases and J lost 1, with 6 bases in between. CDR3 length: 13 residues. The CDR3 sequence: CASSFQGNTEAFF. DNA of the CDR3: TGTGCCAGCAGTTTTCAGGGGAACACTGAAGCTTTCTTT.

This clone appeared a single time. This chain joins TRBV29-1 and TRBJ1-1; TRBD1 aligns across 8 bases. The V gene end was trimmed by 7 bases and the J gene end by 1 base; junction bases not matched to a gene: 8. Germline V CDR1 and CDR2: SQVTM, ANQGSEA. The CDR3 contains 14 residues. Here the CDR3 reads CSGIRDRQNTEAFF. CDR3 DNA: TGCAGCGGAATTCGGGACAGGCAGAACACTGAAGCTTTCTTT.

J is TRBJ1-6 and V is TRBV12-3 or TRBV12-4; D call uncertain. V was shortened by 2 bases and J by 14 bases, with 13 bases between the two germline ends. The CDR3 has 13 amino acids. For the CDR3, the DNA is TGTGCCAGCAGTTTATCCGGGGTTTGGGCCCTCCACTTT. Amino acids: CASSLSGVWALHF.

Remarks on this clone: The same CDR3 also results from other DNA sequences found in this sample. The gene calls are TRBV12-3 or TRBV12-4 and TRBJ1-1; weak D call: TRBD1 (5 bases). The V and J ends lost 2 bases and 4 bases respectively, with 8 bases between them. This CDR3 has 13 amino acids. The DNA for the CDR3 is TGTGCCAGCAGTTTAAGGGGAGGCACTGAAGCTTTCTTT. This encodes CASSLRGGTEAFF.

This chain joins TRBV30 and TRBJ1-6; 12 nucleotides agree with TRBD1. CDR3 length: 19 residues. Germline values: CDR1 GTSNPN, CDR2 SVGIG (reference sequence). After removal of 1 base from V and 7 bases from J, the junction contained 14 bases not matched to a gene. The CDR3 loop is CAWSARDRGRGRINSPLHF. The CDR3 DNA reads TGTGCCTGGAGTGCCCGGGACAGGGGGCGCGGAAGGATAAATTCACCCCTCCACTTT.

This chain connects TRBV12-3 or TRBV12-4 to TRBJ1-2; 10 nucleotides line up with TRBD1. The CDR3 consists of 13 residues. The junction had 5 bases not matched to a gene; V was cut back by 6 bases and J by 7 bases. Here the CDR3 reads CASSLGQGLGYTF. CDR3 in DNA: TGTGCCAGCAGCTTGGGACAGGGGCTTGGCTACACCTTC.

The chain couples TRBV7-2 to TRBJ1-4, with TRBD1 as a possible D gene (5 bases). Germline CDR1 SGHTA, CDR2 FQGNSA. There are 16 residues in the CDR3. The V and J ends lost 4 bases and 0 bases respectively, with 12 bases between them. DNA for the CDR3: TGTGCCAGCAGCTCACGACAGTCAACAACTAATGAAAAACTGTTTTTT. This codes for CASSSRQSTTNEKLFF.

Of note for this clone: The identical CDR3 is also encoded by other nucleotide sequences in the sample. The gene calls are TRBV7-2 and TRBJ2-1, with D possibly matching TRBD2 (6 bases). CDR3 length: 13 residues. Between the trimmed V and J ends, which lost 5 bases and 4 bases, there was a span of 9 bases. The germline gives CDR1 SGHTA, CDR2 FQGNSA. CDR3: CASSLGLYNEQFF. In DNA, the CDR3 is TGTGCCAGCAGCCTGGGACTGTACAATGAGCAGTTCTTC.

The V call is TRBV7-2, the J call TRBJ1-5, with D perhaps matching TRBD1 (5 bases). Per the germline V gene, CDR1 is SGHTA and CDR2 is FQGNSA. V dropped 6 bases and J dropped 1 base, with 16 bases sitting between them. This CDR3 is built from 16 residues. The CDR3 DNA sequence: TGTGCCAGCAGGGGGGGTGCCATAGGGAGCAATCAGCCCCAGCATTTT. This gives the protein CASRGGAIGSNQPQHF.

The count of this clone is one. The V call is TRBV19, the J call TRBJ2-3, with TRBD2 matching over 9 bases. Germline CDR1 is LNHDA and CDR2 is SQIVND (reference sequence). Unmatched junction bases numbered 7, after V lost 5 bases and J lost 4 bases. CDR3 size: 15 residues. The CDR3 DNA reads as TGTGCCAGTAGTCTACTAGCGGGTAAATCAGATACGCAGTATTTT. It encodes CASSLLAGKSDTQYF.